Reported below is one T cell receptor (beta chain). Some clones are missing from TCRdb's copy, which holds only in-frame ones; the method was immunoSEQ multiplex PCR. Of fewer than 650,000 clones listed, less than 90% are singletons. The data are from a study of blood T cell repertoires in COVID-19. Study as a whole: Samples representing acute and convalescent COVID-19 were sourced from the United States, Italy and Spain.

Followed over time, Seattle patients had been enrolled while infection was active. This clonotype was obtained from a woman in her fifties or sixties with COVID-19, enrolled during active disease. Sequencing used peripheral blood.

CDR3 protein: CASSLGQGSNQPQHF. The CDR3 DNA sequence: TGTGCCAGCAGCTTAGGGCAGGGGAGCAATCAGCCCCAGCATTTT. The rearrangement links TRBV7-9 to TRBJ1-5; TRBD1 might be the D (6 bases). The CDR3 totals 15 residues. CDR1 and CDR2 from the germline V gene are SEHNR and FQNEAQ (reference sequence). Trimming took off 1 base at V and 1 base at J, with 8 bases between the two ends.